The 14 T cell receptor beta chains reported below all come from one sample, sequenced in a study of blood T cell repertoires in COVID-19. Only in-frame clones appear in the TCRdb table, and some are missing; sequencing was by immunoSEQ multiplex PCR. This sample carries approximately 360,000 clones, around 87% of them seen once, and the ten largest clones take 1.9%. What was sequenced was PBMCs or T cells enriched from blood (not recorded which). These receptors were taken from a middle-aged man in a cohort exposed to, infected with or recovered from COVID-19 (not recorded which).

The chain combines TRBV7-8 with TRBJ1-4, with D maybe TRBD1 (6 bases). The CDR3 is 16 amino acids. CDR1 and CDR2 (germline): SGHVS, FQNEAQ. Between the trimmed V and J ends, which lost 5 bases and 0 bases, there was a span of 13 bases. The CDR3 sequence is CASSARTAATNEKLFF. The CDR3 bases are TGTGCCAGCAGCGCCCGGACAGCTGCAACTAATGAAAAACTGTTTTTT.

This clone was counted between two and nine times. The chain is built from TRBV18 and TRBJ2-3; 8 positions agree with TRBD2. Germline CDR1 reads KGHSH; CDR2 reads LQKENI. J lost 1 base, V lost 2 bases, and 5 bases had no gene match. The CDR3 is 16 amino acids. The CDR3 reads CASSPRSAGGTDTQYF. As DNA, the CDR3 is TGTGCCAGCTCACCAAGGTCAGCGGGGGGCACAGATACGCAGTATTTT.

This chain uses TRBV5-1 with TRBJ1-6, with TRBD1 matching over 8 bases. Trimming took 5 bases from V and 8 from J; bases not matched to a gene: 3. CDR1 SGHRS and CDR2 YFSETQ come from the germline V gene. The CDR3 totals 13 residues. The CDR3 is CASRGTGDSPLHF. In nucleotides, the CDR3 is TGCGCCAGCAGAGGGACAGGTGATTCACCCCTCCACTTT.

The chain uses TRBV5-1 and TRBJ1-2; tentatively, D is TRBD1 (5 bases). The V gene's germline CDR1 is SGHRS and CDR2 YFSETQ. Trimming removed 5 bases from V and 8 bases from J, with 10 bases in between. CDR3 length equals 11 residues. DNA for the CDR3: TGCGCCAGCAGTGACAGATACGGCTACACCTTC. Its translation: CASSDRYGYTF.

CDR3 protein: CASSDPAGLAGNEQFF. The DNA for the CDR3 is TGTGCCAGCAGTGATCCAGCGGGGCTAGCGGGCAATGAGCAGTTCTTC. The rearrangement uses TRBV6-1 and TRBJ2-1, with TRBD2 matching over 8 bases. The ends lost 3 bases at V and 6 bases at J; junction bases unmatched: 10. From germline, CDR1 is MNHNS and CDR2 SASEGT. The CDR3 is 16 residues long.

The chain has TRBV2 and TRBJ2-3; TRBD2 might be the D (6 bases). The length of the CDR3 is 12 residues. Trimming shortened V by 9 bases and J by 6 bases, and 13 bases separated the two germline ends. Germline-derived CDR1 and CDR2 are SNHLY and FYNNEI. The CDR3 DNA follows: TGTGCCAGTAGCACTAGCCCCGATACGCAGTATTTT. Translated: CASSTSPDTQYF.

The chain employs TRBV19 and TRBJ1-5; 9 bases fit TRBD1. This CDR3 is 15 amino acids long. In germline, CDR1 is LNHDA, CDR2 SQIVND (reference sequence). V gave up 5 bases and J gave up 6 bases; unmatched junction bases: 8. This CDR3 reads CASSGTGRQGQPQHF. DNA for the CDR3: TGTGCCAGTAGTGGGACAGGGAGGCAAGGTCAGCCCCAGCATTTT.

The V call is TRBV9, the J call TRBJ2-7; perhaps TRBD1 as D (5 bases). The CDR3 contains 12 residues. The V end was cut by 3 bases, the J end by 3 bases, with 7 bases between. Germline V CDR1 and CDR2: SGDLS, YYNGEE. The CDR3 here is CASSGQGYEQYF. CDR3 DNA sequence: TGTGCCAGCAGCGGCCAGGGCTACGAGCAGTACTTC.

The rearrangement joins TRBV19 to TRBJ2-2; no clear D gene. Trimming stripped 0 bases from V and 0 bases from J, with 11 bases between. In germline, CDR1 is LNHDA, CDR2 SQIVND (reference sequence). This CDR3 is built from 17 residues. The CDR3 DNA reads TGTGCCAGTAGTATAGACCGCGGCGCCGCGAACACCGGGGAGCTGTTTTTT. This translates into CASSIDRGAANTGELFF.

The chain is built from TRBV19 and TRBJ1-2, with D maybe TRBD1 (5 bases). From germline, CDR1 is LNHDA and CDR2 SQIVND (reference sequence). The CDR3 is 17 residues long. Trimming removed 4 bases from V and 2 bases from J, with 20 bases in between. The chain's CDR3 is CASSSGHTYPTNYGYTF. The CDR3 bases are TGTGCCAGTAGTAGCGGACACACTTACCCTACCAACTATGGCTACACCTTC.

V and J are TRBV9 and TRBJ1-5; D is possibly TRBD1 (5 bases). Germline assignment: CDR1 SGDLS and CDR2 YYNGEE. V was clipped by 0 bases and J by 0 bases, with 7 bases between them. CDR3 length: 15 amino acids. The CDR3 loop is CASSVEGASNQPQHF. The DNA for the CDR3 is TGTGCCAGCAGCGTAGAAGGGGCTAGCAATCAGCCCCAGCATTTT.

CDR3 sequence reads: CASSLAQGVHYGYTF. CDR3 nucleotides: TGCGCCAGCAGCTTGGCACAGGGGGTTCACTATGGCTACACCTTC. V and J are TRBV5-1 and TRBJ1-2; TRBD1 agrees at 8 bases. J gave up 3 bases and V 0 bases, and 4 bases lay outside the gene matches. CDR3 length: 15 residues. Germline V lookup: CDR1 SGHRS, CDR2 YFSETQ.

V gene TRBV5-6 combines with J gene TRBJ1-2; the D gene is possibly TRBD1 (5 bases). Germline CDR1 is SGHDT and CDR2 is YYEEEE. V shed 4 bases and J shed 5 bases, with 15 bases lying between them. CDR3 length: 14 amino acids. CDR3 sequence: CASSLGEGGYGYTF. The DNA for the CDR3 is TGTGCCAGCAGCCTAGGGGAGGGAGGATATGGCTACACCTTC.

V gene TRBV28 combines with J gene TRBJ1-2; perhaps TRBD1 as D (5 bases). V was shortened by 6 bases and J by 8 bases, with 13 bases between the two germline ends. This CDR3 region has 12 residues. Looked up from germline, CDR1 is MDHEN and CDR2 is SYDVKM. The CDR3, as DNA: TGTGCCAGCAGACTACAGGAGTCCGGCTACACCTTC. The encoded protein is CASRLQESGYTF.